These 13 T cell receptor beta chains share one sample of origin, sequenced in a study of blood T cells in healthy people across ages. Next came a second PCR, run for roughly 6 to 11 cycles, which used a sample-barcoded 5' primer along with a J-beta primer mix. Each CDR3 protein gets one entry after TCRdb re-called the 5' RACE reads with MiXCR. The repertoire holds around 780,000 distinct CDR3 sequences, with roughly 26% as singletons. This sample also belongs to another study, concerning T cells of mothers and their children.

Sequenced material: blood. The receptors here all came from a boy between 10 and 17 years old in good health.

The chain joins TRBV6-5 to TRBJ1-1, with D possibly matching TRBD1 (5 bases). The germline gives CDR1 MNHEY, CDR2 SVGAGI. V lost 6 bases and J lost 1, with 12 bases in between. This CDR3 spans 14 amino acids. In nucleotides, the CDR3 is TGTGCCAGCAGGTCGGGACCGCGGAACACTGAAGCTTTCTTT. It translates to CASRSGPRNTEAFF.

This clonotype was picked up a small number of times. The chain has TRBV20-1 and TRBJ2-5; D is perhaps TRBD1 (5 bases). Germline CDR1 DFQATT, CDR2 SNEGSKA (reference sequence). This CDR3 region has 13 residues. Trimming stripped 6 bases from V and 2 bases from J, with 13 bases between. In DNA form, the CDR3 reads TGCAGTGCGGGTGACAGCGTTCAAGAGACCCAGTACTTC. As protein: CSAGDSVQETQYF.

This clonotype turned up a few times. The J gene is TRBJ2-3, the V gene TRBV12-3 or TRBV12-4, with D hard to call. This CDR3 is 16 amino acids long. V was cut by 0 bases and J by 3 bases, with 13 bases left in between. This CDR3 reads CASSLANTVYTDTQYF. The CDR3 DNA follows: TGTGCCAGCAGTTTAGCAAACACCGTATATACAGATACGCAGTATTTT.

The sample holds a few counts of this clonotype. V gene TRBV5-1 combines with J gene TRBJ1-2; D remains unclear. The germline V gene has CDR1 SGHRS and CDR2 YFSETQ. The V end was cut by 1 base, the J end by 8 bases, with 9 bases between. This CDR3 spans 12 amino acids. The CDR3 sequence is CASSLNLGGYTF. As DNA, the CDR3 is TGCGCCAGCAGCTTGAACTTGGGGGGCTACACCTTC.

This clonotype was picked up a small number of times. The rearrangement links TRBV7-9 to TRBJ1-4; D is unresolved. Germline lookup yields CDR1 SEHNR and CDR2 FQNEAQ (reference sequence). V lost 1 base, J lost 3 bases, and 15 bases lay in between. This CDR3 spans 17 amino acids. CDR3 bases: TGTGCCAGCAGCTTAGGGGCCGGGGTCTCGGCTAATGAAAAACTGTTTTTT. The encoded protein is CASSLGAGVSANEKLFF.

This rearrangement joins TRBV12-3 or TRBV12-4 to TRBJ2-7; D is undetermined. CDR3 size: 13 residues. Trimming removed 6 bases at V and 1 base at J, with 10 bases between. CDR3 nucleotides: TGTGCCAGCAGCCTCGCCCATTCCTACGAGCAGTACTTC. Its translation: CASSLAHSYEQYF.

This clonotype was seen a few times. The chain joins TRBV20-1 to TRBJ2-4, with a tentative D call TRBD2 (5 bases). Germline V gives CDR1 DFQATT, CDR2 SNEGSKA (reference sequence). The CDR3 totals 14 residues. Trimming removed 6 bases at V and 5 bases at J, with 17 bases between. This CDR3 reads CSAPPRGRENIQYF. CDR3 in DNA: TGCAGTGCGCCCCCCCGGGGTCGTGAAAACATTCAGTACTTC.

This clonotype was observed a handful of times. The chain employs TRBV27 and TRBJ2-5, with 8 bases lining up with TRBD1. The DNA matches TRBJ2-7 better at its end, which makes the J call doubtful. The CDR3 consists of 16 residues. Germline CDR1 is MNHEY and CDR2 is SMNVEV (reference sequence). Here the CDR3 reads CASSLSKGTGSYEQYF. The DNA of the CDR3 is TGTGCCAGCAGTTTATCGAAAGGGACAGGCTCCTACGAGCAGTACTTC.

V is TRBV6-1 and J is TRBJ1-1, with no clear D. Germline CDR1 reads MNHNS; CDR2 reads SASEGT. V dropped 7 bases and J dropped 1 base, with 19 bases sitting between them. This CDR3 contains 16 residues. The CDR3 region is CASTPRYGIGNTEAFF. The CDR3, as DNA: TGTGCCAGCACGCCCCGGTACGGGATCGGGAACACTGAAGCTTTCTTT.

This chain uses TRBV4-1 with TRBJ2-7, with TRBD1 as a possible D gene (5 bases). The CDR3 length is 14 residues. Germline V gene data show CDR1 as MGHRA and CDR2 as YSYEKL. V was shortened by 2 bases and J by 3 bases, with 11 bases between the two germline ends. CDR3 protein: CASSQTVRGYEQYF. The CDR3, as DNA: TGCGCCAGCAGCCAAACTGTTAGGGGCTACGAGCAGTACTTC.

The chain couples TRBV7-9 to TRBJ1-2, with 7 positions matching TRBD1. Germline V CDR1 and CDR2: SEHNR, FQNEAQ (reference sequence). J lost 6 bases, V lost 7 bases, and 8 bases had no gene match. The CDR3 is made up of 13 amino acids. The CDR3 DNA follows: TGTGCCAGCATTCCCGGTGGGACAGATGGCTACACCTTC. Translation: CASIPGGTDGYTF.

This clonotype came up a few times. The CDR3 here is CSARPLPGPNTEAFF. The DNA of the CDR3 is TGCAGTGCTCGACCCCTACCGGGGCCGAACACTGAAGCTTTCTTT. The chain carries TRBV20-1 and TRBJ1-1, with a weak D call TRBD1 (5 bases). Trimming shortened V by 5 bases and J by 1 base, and 17 bases separated the two germline ends. Germline CDR1 DFQATT, CDR2 SNEGSKA (reference sequence). The CDR3 has 15 residues.

As for this clonotype: At one of its ends the junction is not consistent with the germline gene, which may arise from a read error. CDR3 loop: CASSLSGQGLF. Written as DNA, the CDR3 is TGTGCCAGCAGTCTGTCGGGACAGGGGCTCTTC. The chain joins TRBV12-3 or TRBV12-4 to TRBJ2-7, with 10 bases that match TRBD1. The CDR3 contains 11 residues.